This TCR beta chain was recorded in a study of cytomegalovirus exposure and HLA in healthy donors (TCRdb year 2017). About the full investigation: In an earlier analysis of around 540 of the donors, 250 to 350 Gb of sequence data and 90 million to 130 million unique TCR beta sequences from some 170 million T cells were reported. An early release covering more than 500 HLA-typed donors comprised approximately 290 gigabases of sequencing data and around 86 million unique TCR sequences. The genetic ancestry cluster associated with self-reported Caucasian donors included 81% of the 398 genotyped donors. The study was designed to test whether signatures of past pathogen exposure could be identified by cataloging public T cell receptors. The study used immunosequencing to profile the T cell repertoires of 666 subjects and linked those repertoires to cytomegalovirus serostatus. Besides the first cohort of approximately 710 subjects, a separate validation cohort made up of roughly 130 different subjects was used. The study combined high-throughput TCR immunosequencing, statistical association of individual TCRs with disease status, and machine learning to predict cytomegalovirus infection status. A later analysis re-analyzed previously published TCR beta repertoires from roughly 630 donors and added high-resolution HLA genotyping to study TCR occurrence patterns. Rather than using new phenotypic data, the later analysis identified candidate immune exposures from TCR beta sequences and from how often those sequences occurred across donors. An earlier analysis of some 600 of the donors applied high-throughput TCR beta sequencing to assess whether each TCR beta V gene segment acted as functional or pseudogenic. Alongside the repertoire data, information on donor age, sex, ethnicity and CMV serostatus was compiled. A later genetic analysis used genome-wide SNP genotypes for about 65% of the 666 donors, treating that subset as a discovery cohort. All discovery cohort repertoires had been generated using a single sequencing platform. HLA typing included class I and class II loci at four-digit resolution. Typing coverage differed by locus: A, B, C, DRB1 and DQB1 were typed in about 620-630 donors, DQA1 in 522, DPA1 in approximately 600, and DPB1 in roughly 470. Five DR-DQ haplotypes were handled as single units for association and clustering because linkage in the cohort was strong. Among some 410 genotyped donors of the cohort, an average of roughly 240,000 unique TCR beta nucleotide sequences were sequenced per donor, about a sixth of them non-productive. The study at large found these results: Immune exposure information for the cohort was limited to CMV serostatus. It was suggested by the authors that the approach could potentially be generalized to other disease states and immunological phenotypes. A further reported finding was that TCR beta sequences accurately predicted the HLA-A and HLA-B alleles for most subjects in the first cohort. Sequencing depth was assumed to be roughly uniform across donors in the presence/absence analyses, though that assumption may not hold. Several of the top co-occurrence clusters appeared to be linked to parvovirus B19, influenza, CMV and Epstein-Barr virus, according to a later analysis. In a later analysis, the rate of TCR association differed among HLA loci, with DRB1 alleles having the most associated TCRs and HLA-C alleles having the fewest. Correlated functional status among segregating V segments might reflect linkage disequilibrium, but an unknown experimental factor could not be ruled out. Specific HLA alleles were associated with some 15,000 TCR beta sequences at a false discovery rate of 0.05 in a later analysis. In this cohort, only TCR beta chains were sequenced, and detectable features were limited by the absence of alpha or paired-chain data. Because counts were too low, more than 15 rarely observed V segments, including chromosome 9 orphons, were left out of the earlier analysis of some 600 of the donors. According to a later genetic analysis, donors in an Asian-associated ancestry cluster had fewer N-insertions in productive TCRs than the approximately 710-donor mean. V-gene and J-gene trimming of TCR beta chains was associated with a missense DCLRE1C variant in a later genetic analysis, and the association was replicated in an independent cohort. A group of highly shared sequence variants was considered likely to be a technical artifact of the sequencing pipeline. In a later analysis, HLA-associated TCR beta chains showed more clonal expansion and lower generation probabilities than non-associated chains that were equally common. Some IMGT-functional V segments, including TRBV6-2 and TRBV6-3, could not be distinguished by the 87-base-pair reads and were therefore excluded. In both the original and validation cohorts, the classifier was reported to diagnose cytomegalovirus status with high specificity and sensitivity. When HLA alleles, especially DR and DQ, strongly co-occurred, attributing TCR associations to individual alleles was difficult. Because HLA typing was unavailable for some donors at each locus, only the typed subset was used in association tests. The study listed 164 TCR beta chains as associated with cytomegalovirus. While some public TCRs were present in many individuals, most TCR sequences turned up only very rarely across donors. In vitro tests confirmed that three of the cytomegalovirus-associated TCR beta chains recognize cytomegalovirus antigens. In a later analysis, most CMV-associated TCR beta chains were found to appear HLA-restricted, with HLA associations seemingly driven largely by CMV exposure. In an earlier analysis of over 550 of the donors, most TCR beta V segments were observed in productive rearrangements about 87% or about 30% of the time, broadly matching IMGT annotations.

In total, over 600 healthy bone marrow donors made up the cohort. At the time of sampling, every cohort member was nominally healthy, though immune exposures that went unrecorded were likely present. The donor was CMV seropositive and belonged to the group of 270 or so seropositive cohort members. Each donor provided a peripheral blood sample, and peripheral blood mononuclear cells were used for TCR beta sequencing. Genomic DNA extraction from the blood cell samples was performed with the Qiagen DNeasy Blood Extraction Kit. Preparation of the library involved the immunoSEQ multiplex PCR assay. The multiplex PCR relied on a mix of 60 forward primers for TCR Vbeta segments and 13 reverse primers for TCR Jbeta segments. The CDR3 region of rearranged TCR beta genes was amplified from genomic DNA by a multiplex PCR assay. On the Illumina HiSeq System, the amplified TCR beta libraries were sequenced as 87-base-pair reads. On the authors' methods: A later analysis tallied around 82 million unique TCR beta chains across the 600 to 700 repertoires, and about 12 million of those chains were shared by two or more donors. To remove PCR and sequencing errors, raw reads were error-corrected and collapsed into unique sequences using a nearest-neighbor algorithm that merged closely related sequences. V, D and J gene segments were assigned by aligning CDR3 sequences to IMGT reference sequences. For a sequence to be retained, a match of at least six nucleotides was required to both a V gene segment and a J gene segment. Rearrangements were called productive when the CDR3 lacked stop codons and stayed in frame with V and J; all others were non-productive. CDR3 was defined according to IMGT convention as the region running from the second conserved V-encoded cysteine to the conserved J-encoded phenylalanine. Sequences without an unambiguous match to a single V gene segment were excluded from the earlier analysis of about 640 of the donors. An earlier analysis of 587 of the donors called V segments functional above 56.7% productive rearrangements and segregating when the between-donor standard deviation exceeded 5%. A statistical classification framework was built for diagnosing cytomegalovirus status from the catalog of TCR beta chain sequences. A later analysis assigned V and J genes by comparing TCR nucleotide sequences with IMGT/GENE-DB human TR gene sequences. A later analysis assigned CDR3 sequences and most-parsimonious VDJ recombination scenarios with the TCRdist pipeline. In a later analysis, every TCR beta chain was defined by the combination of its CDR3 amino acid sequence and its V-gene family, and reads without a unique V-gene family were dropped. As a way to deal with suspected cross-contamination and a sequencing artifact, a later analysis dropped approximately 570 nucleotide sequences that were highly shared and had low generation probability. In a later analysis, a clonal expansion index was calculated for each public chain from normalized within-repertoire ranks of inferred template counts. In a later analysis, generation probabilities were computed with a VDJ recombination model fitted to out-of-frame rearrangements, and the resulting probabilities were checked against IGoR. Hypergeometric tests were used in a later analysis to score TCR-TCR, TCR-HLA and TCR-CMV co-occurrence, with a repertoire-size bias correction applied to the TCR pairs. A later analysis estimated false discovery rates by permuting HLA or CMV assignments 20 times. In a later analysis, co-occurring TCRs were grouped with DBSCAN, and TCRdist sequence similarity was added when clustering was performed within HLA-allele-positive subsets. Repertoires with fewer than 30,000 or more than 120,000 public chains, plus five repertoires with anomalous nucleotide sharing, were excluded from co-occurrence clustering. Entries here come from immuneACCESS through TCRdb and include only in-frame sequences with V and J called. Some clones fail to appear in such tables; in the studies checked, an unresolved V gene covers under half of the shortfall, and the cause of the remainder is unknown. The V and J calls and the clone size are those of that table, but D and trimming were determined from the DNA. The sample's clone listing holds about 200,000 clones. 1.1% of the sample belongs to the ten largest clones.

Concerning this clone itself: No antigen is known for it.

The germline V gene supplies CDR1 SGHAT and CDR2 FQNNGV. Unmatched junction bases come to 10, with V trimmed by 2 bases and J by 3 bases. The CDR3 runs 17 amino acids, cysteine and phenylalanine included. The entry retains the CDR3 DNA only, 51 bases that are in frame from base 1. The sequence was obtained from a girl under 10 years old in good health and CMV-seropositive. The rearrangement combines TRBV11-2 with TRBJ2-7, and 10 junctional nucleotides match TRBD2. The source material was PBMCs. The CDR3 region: CASSLPPSGSAVYEQYF. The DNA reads TGTGCCAGCAGCTTACCCCCTAGCGGGAGCGCGGTCTACGAGCAGTACTTC.